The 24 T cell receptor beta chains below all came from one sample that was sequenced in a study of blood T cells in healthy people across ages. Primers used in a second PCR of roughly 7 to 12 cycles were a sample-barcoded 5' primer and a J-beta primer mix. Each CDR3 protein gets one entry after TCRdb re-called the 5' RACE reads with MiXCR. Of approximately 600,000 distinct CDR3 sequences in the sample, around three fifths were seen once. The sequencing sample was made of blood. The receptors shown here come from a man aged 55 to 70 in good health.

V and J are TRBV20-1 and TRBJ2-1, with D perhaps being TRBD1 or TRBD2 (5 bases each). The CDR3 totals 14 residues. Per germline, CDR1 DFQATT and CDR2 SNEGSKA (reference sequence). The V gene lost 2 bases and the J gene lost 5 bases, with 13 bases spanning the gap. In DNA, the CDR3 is TGCAGTGCTAGACCCCCTGGGGGAGACAATGAGCAGTTCTTC. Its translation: CSARPPGGDNEQFF.

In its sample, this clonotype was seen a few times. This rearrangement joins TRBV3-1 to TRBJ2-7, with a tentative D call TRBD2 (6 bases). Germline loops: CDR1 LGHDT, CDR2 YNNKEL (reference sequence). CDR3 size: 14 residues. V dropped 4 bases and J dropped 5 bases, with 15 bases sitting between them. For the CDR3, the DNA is TGTGCCAGCAGCCGTAAAGGAGGGGTTGACGAGCAGTACTTC. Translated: CASSRKGGVDEQYF.

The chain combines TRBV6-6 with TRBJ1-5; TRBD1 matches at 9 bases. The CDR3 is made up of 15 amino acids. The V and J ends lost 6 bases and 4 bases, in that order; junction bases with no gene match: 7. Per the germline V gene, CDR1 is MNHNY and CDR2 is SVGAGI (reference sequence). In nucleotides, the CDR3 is TGTGCCAGCAGAAAGGGACAGGGTGGAAATCAGCCCCAGCATTTT. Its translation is CASRKGQGGNQPQHF.

This CDR3 is CASSRGATDTQYF. The CDR3 DNA sequence: TGTGCCAGCAGTAGAGGGGCCACAGATACGCAGTATTTT. V usage is TRBV12-3 or TRBV12-4 and J usage is TRBJ2-3, with D perhaps matching TRBD1 or TRBD2 (5 bases each). The CDR3 loop spans 13 amino acids. Trimming removed 5 bases at V and 2 bases at J, with 8 bases between.

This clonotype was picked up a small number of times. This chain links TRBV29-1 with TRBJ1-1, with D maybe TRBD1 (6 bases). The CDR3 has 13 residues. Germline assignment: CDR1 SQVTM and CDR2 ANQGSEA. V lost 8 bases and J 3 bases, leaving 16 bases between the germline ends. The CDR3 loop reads CSSRTGGHTEAFF. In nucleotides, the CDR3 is TGCAGCTCACGGACTGGGGGGCACACTGAAGCTTTCTTT.

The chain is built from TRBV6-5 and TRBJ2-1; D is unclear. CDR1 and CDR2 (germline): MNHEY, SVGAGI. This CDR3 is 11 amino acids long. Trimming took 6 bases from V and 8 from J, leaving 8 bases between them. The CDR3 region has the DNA TGTGCCAGCAGGGACGGTGATGAGCAGTTCTTC. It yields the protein CASRDGDEQFF.

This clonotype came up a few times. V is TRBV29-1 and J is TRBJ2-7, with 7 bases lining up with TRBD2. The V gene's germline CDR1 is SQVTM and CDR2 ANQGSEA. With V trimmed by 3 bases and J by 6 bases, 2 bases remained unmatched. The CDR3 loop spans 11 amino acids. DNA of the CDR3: TGCAGCGTTGATGGGGGGGGCGAGCAGTACTTC. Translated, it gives CSVDGGGEQYF.

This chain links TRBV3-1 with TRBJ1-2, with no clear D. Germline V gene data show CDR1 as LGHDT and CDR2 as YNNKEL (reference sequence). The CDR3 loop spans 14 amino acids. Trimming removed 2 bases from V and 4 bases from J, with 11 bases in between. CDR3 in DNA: TGTGCCAGCAGCCAAAGGGCAGAGCCCTATGGCTACACCTTC. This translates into CASSQRAEPYGYTF.

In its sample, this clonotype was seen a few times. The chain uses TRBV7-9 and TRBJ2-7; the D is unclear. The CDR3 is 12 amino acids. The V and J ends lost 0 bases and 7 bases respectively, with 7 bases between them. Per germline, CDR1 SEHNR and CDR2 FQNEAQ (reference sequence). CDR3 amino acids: CASSLAVGEQYF. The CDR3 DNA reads TGTGCCAGCAGCTTAGCGGTGGGGGAGCAGTACTTC.

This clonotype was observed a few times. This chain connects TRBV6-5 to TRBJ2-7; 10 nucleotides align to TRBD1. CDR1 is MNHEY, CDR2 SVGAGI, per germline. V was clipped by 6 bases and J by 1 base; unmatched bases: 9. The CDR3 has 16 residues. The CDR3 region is CASSHLRTGGSYEQYF. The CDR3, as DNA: TGTGCCAGCAGCCACCTTAGGACAGGGGGTTCCTACGAGCAGTACTTC.

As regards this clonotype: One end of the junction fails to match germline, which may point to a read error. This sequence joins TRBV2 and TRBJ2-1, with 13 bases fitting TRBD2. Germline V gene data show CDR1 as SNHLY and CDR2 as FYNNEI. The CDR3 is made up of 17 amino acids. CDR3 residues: CATWTSGGPGGSNEQFF. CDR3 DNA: TGTGCCACCTGGACTAGCGGGGGCCCGGGGGGCAGCAATGAACAGTTCTTC. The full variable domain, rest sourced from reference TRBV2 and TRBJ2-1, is EPEVTQTPSHQVTQMGQEVILRCVPISNHLYFYWYRQILGQKVEFLVSFYNNEISEKSEIFDDQFSVERPDGSNFTLKIRSTKLEDSAMYFCATWTSGGPGGSNEQFFGPGTRLTVL.

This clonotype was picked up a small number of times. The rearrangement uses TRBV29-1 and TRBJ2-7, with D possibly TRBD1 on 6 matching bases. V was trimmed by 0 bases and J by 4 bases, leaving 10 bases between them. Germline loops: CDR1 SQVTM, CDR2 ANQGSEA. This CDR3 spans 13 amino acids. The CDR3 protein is CSVEDLRGYEQYF. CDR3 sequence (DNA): TGCAGCGTTGAAGATCTTAGGGGGTACGAGCAGTACTTC.

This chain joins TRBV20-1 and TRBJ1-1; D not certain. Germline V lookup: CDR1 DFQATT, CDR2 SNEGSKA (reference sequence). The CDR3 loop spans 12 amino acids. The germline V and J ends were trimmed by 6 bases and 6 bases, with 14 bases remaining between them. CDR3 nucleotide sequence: TGCAGTGCATTTGCCCTGGGCCCTGAAGCTTTCTTT. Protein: CSAFALGPEAFF.

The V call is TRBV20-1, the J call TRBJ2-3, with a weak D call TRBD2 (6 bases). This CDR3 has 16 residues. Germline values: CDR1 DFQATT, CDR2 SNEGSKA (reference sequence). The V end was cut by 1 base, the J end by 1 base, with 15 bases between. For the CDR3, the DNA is TGCAGTGCTAGAGCGATCGGGGGAGCTCGCACAGATACGCAGTATTTT. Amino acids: CSARAIGGARTDTQYF.

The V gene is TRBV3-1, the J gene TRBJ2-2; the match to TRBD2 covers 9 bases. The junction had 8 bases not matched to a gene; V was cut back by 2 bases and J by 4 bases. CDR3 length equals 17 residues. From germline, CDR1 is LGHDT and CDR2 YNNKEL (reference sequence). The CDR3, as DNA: TGTGCCAGCAGCCAAAACCGACTAGCGGTGGCCACCGGGGAGCTGTTTTTT. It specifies CASSQNRLAVATGELFF.

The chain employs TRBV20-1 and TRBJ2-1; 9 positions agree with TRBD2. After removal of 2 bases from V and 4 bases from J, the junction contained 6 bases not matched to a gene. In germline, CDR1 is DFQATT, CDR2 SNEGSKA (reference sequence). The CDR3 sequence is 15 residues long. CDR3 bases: TGCAGTGCTAGATCTAGCGGGGTCCTTTACAATGAGCAGTTCTTC. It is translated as CSARSSGVLYNEQFF.

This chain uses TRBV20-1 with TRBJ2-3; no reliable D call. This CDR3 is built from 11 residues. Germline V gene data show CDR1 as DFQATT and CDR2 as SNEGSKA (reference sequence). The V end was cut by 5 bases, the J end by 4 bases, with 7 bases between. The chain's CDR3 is CSAQGSDTQYF. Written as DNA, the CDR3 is TGCAGTGCTCAAGGGTCAGATACGCAGTATTTT.

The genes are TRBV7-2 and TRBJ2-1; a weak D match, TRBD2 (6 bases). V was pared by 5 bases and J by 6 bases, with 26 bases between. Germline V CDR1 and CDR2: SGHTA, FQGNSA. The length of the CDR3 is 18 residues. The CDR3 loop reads CASSLRWASDIRGNEQFF. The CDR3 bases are TGTGCCAGCAGCCTCCGATGGGCTAGCGATATTAGGGGCAATGAGCAGTTCTTC.

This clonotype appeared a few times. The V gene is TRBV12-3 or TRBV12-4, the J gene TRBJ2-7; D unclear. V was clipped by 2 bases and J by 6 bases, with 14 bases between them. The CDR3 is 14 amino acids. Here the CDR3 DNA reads TGTGCCAGCAGTTTACCGCCTGGCCGCAGCGAGCAGTACTTC. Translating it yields CASSLPPGRSEQYF.

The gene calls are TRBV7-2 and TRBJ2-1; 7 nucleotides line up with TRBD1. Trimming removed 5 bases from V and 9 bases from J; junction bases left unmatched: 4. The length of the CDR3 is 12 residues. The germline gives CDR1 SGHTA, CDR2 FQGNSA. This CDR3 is CASSLGQIEQFF. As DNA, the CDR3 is TGTGCCAGCAGCCTGGGACAGATTGAGCAGTTCTTC.

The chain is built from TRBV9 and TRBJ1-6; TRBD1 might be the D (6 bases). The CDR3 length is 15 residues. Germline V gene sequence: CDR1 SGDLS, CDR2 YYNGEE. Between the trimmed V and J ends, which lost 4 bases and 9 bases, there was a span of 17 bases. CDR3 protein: CASSLEGGYSSPLHF. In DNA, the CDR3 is TGTGCCAGCAGCCTAGAAGGGGGTTACAGTTCACCCCTCCACTTT. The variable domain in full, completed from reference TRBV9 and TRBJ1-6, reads DSGVTQTPKHLITATGQRVTLRCSPRSGDLSVYWYQQSLDQGLQFLIQYYNGEERAKGNILERFSAQQFPDLHSELNLSSLELGDSALYFCASSLEGGYSSPLHFGNGTRLTVT.

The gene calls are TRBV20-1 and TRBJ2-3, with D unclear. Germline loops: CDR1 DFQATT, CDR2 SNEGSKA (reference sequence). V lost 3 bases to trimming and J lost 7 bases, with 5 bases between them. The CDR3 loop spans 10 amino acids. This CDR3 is CSASRNTQYF. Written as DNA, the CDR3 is TGCAGTGCTAGTAGAAATACGCAGTATTTT.

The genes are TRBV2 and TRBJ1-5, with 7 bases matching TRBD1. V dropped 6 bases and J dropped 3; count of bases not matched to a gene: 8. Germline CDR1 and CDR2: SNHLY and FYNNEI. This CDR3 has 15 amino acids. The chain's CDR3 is CASRIGGGLNQPQHF. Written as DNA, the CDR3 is TGTGCCAGCAGAATAGGAGGGGGCCTCAATCAGCCCCAGCATTTT.

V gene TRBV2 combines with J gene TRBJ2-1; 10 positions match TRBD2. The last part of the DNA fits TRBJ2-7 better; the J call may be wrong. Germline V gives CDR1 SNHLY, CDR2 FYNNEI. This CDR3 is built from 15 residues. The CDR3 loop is CASSYLAGGHNEQYF. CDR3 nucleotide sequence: TGTGCCAGCAGCTACTTAGCGGGGGGTCACAATGAGCAGTACTTC.